What follows are 8 T cell receptor beta chains derived from one specimen sequenced in a study of T cell responses to AZD1222 COVID-19 vaccine. Profiling relied on immunoSEQ multiplex PCR, and the TCRdb table lists in-frame clones only, not all of them. The sample yields about 160,000 clones, around 90% seen once. The source material was peripheral blood, sampled 28 days after the second AZD1222 dose. The receptors shown here come from an adult who received the AZD1222 COVID-19 vaccine.

The gene calls are TRBV5-1 and TRBJ1-1; D ambiguous. Germline CDR1 reads SGHRS; CDR2 reads YFSETQ. The CDR3 covers 17 residues. Trimming removed 2 bases at V and 1 base at J, with 18 bases between. The CDR3 here is CASSFRSIADPNTEAFF. The CDR3 DNA follows: TGCGCCAGCAGCTTTAGATCAATCGCCGACCCGAACACTGAAGCTTTCTTT.

This clone was detected only a few times. This chain uses TRBV19 with TRBJ1-6; D ambiguous. Trimming shortened V by 2 bases and J by 5 bases, and 13 bases separated the two germline ends. This CDR3 comprises 16 residues. Germline values: CDR1 LNHDA, CDR2 SQIVND (reference sequence). For the CDR3, the DNA is TGTGCCAGTAGTATAAGTAGGGCAGACCATAATTCACCCCTCCACTTT. It is translated as CASSISRADHNSPLHF.

The V and J genes are TRBV7-9 and TRBJ2-7; D is perhaps TRBD1 or TRBD2 (5 bases each). Germline loops: CDR1 SEHNR, CDR2 FQNEAQ (reference sequence). V lost 5 bases, J lost 2 bases, and 10 bases lay in between. CDR3 length: 13 residues. For the CDR3, the DNA is TGTGCCAGCAGCGCTGGGGGAGCCTACGAGCAGTACTTC. This encodes CASSAGGAYEQYF.

The chain employs TRBV3-1 (or the pseudogene TRBV3-2) and TRBJ1-1; D may be TRBD1 (5 bases). Germline CDR1 and CDR2: LGHDT and YNNKEL (reference sequence). The V gene lost 5 bases and the J gene lost 7 bases, with 14 bases spanning the gap. The CDR3 contains 13 residues. The CDR3 spells CASSSQTGNEAFF. The CDR3 coding sequence is TGTGCCAGCAGCTCTCAAACAGGTAATGAAGCTTTCTTT.

The genes are TRBV30 and TRBJ1-1; perhaps TRBD1 as D (5 bases). The CDR3 extends over 15 amino acids. Trimming cost V 2 bases and J 1 base, with 14 bases left between them. CDR1 and CDR2 (germline): GTSNPN, SVGIG (reference sequence). The CDR3 sequence is CAWSPGTFANTEAFF. The CDR3 coding sequence is TGTGCCTGGAGTCCGGGGACCTTTGCGAACACTGAAGCTTTCTTT.

The V gene is TRBV11-3, the J gene TRBJ2-1; maybe TRBD2 (6 bases). Trimming shortened V by 1 base and J by 7 bases, and 11 bases separated the two germline ends. This CDR3 is 14 amino acids long. CDR1 is SGHNT, CDR2 YENEEA, per germline. CDR3 sequence: CASSLGRGLNEQFF. CDR3 nucleotide sequence: TGTGCCAGCAGCTTAGGGCGGGGCCTTAATGAGCAGTTCTTC.

The chain carries TRBV10-3 and TRBJ1-3; 8 positions agree with TRBD1. V lost 0 bases and J lost 0; bases outside the gene matches: 4. This CDR3 is built from 17 residues. Germline V gene sequence: CDR1 ENHRY, CDR2 SYGVKD. The CDR3 coding sequence is TGTGCCATCAGTGAGTCTCGAGGACAGGGCTCTGGAAACACCATATATTTT. It codes for CAISESRGQGSGNTIYF.

V gene TRBV30 combines with J gene TRBJ2-1; weak D call: TRBD2 (5 bases). Trimming took 8 bases from V and 7 from J, leaving 18 bases between them. The CDR3 covers 13 residues. Germline V gene data show CDR1 as GTSNPN and CDR2 as SVGIG (reference sequence). The CDR3 region is CAGGTLNRNEQFF. The CDR3 DNA is TGTGCCGGAGGTACCCTAAATCGGAATGAGCAGTTCTTC.